Shown below are 6 T cell receptor beta chains from a single sample sequenced in a study of PD-1 blockade in classical Hodgkin lymphoma. Every patient relapsed after autologous stem cell transplantation, and brentuximab vedotin exposure varied. Only in-frame clones appear in the TCRdb table, and some are missing; sequencing was by immunoSEQ multiplex PCR. The sample carries approximately 52,000 clones, around 73% recorded once. This specimen consisted of peripheral blood mononuclear cells (PBMCs), obtained before the second cycle of nivolumab. These receptors were obtained from a human donor with classical Hodgkin lymphoma.

The CDR3 DNA follows: TGTGCCGGACTCTTAGGACTAGCTGCCTACGAGCAGTACTTC. This codes for CAGLLGLAAYEQYF. The rearrangement joins TRBV2 to TRBJ2-7; 8 positions match TRBD2. J gave up 2 bases and V 11 bases, and 11 bases lay outside the gene matches. The CDR3 sequence is 14 residues long. The germline CDR1 and CDR2 sequences are SNHLY and FYNNEI. Drawing the rest from reference TRBV2 and TRBJ2-7, the complete variable domain is EPEVTQTPSHQVTQMGQEVILRCVPISNHLYFYWYRQILGQKVEFLVSFYNNEISEKSEIFDDQFSVERPDGSNFTLKIRSTKLEDSAMYFCAGLLGLAAYEQYFGPGTRLTVT.

This clone appeared a few times. The chain combines TRBV19 with TRBJ2-3, with D unclear. CDR1 is LNHDA, CDR2 SQIVND, per germline (reference sequence). Trimming pared 0 bases from V and 11 bases from J, leaving 18 bases between. The CDR3 runs 15 residues. The CDR3 reads CASSIDQLARYGQYF. CDR3 DNA: TGTGCCAGTAGTATAGATCAACTGGCTAGATACGGGCAGTATTTT.

This rearrangement joins TRBV10-3 to TRBJ2-7, with D possibly TRBD1 on 5 matching bases. The CDR3 consists of 13 residues. Trimming removed 6 bases at V and 6 bases at J, with 15 bases between. Germline lookup yields CDR1 ENHRY and CDR2 SYGVKD. The CDR3: CAISAQTVTEQYF. As DNA, the CDR3 is TGTGCCATCAGCGCTCAGACAGTGACCGAGCAGTACTTC.

CDR3 sequence reads: CASSLLQSSYNEQFF. Here the CDR3 DNA reads TGTGCCAGCAGTTTATTGCAGAGCTCCTACAATGAGCAGTTCTTC. J is TRBJ2-1 and V is TRBV27; no reliable D call. The CDR3 totals 15 residues. Germline-derived CDR1 and CDR2 are MNHEY and SMNVEV (reference sequence). The V end was cut by 1 base, the J end by 0 bases, with 7 bases between.

The V call is TRBV6-5, the J call TRBJ2-6, with D possibly called TRBD1 or TRBD2 (6 bases each). Per the germline V gene, CDR1 is MNHEY and CDR2 is SVGAGI. The V and J ends lost 6 bases and 15 bases respectively, with 18 bases between them. The CDR3 is made up of 13 amino acids. CDR3 protein: CASSTGVGGALTF. CDR3 DNA sequence: TGTGCCAGCAGCACAGGTGTGGGGGGCGCCCTGACTTTC.

The V gene is TRBV6-5, the J gene TRBJ2-5, with 9 bases matching TRBD1. The J call is in doubt because the DNA end fits TRBJ2-7 better. CDR1 and CDR2 from the germline V gene are MNHEY and SVGAGI. This CDR3 is 12 amino acids long. CDR3 loop: CASRDRAYEQYF. CDR3 nucleotide sequence: TGTGCCAGCCGGGACAGGGCCTACGAGCAGTACTTC.